This TCR beta chain was sequenced for a study of monozygotic twins with inflammatory bowel disease. Study observations and caveats: Comparison of concordant versus discordant twins revealed no difference in repertoire similarity, possibly due to limited power.

Remarks on this clonotype: What it recognizes is unknown.

The authors used 3500 ng of total RNA per TCR library. TCRalpha along with TCRbeta cDNA was subjected to two nested PCRs lasting 16 and 9 cycles. One entry per CDR3 protein, without DNA, is what TCRdb gives after re-calling the 5' RACE reads. This sample carries some 440,000 distinct CDR3 sequences, with roughly 2.3% going to the ten biggest clones. CDR3 size: 19 residues. Germline V lookup: CDR1 LNHDA, CDR2 SQIVND (reference sequence). Sequencing input: blood. This sequence originates from a human donor with ulcerative colitis or Crohn's disease, or a healthy co-twin of an affected twin (not recorded which). V usage is TRBV19 and J usage is TRBJ2-2; the D call of TRBD2 rests on TCRdb alone, since no DNA is present to check it. CDR3 protein: CASSIGLRDYFSNTGELFF.